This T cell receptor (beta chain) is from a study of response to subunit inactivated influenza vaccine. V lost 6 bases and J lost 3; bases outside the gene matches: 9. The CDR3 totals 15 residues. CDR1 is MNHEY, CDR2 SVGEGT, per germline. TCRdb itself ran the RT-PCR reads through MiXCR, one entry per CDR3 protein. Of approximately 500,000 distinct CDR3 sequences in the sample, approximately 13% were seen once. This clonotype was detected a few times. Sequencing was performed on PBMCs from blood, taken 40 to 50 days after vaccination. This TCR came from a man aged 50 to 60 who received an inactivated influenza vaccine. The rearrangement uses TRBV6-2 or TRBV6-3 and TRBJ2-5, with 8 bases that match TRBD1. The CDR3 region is CASRDGQGSKETQYF. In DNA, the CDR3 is TGTGCCAGCAGGGACGGACAGGGAAGCAAAGAGACCCAGTACTTC.